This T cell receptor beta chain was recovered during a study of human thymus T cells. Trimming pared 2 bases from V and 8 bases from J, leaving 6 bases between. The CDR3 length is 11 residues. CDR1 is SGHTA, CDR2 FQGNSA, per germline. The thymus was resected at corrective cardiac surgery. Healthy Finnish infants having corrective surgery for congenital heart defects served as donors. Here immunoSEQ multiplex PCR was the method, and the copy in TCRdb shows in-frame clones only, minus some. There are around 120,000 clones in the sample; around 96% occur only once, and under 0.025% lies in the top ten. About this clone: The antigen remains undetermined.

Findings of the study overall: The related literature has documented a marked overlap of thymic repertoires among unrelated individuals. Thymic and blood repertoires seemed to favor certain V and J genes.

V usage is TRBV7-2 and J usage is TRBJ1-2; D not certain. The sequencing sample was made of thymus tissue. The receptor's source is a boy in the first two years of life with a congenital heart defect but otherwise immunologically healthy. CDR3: CASSLPDGYTF. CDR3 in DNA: TGTGCCAGCAGCTTACCTGACGGCTACACCTTC. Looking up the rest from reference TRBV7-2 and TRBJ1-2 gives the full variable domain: GAGVSQSPSNKVTEKGKDVELRCDPISGHTALYWYRQSLGQGLEFLIYFQGNSAPDKSGLPSDRFSAERTGGSVSTLTIQRTQQEDSAVYLCASSLPDGYTFGSGTRLTVV.